This T cell receptor beta chain is drawn from a study of vaccination and CD4 T cells after COVID-19. About the study: Post-COVID sampling occurred a median roughly 100 days after diagnosis (range 35 to 161). The study, taken as a whole, reports: SARS-CoV-2-reactive clonotypes rose nonsignificantly, with the median going from about 20 to 38.

The CDR3 extends over 12 amino acids. CDR1 is DFQATT, CDR2 SNEGSKA, per germline (reference sequence). J was trimmed by 5 bases and V by 6 bases; bases with no gene match: 5. An Oncomine TCR Beta short-read assay was used to sequence the DNA from cultured CD4+ T cells. Genomic DNA was isolated from CD4+ T cells that had been cultured. TCRdb re-called the PCR reads through MiXCR, storing one row per CDR3 protein. In the table there are about 4,900 distinct CDR3 sequences, 42% of which are singletons. There are a few counts of this clonotype. Its antigen remains unidentified. Treatment of the sample: roughly ten-day PBMC culture with coronavirus spike peptide pools or control peptides (ViraFEST assay). Pre-COVID-19 pandemic sampling (2011-2018) yielded the unexposed donor's CD4+ T cells. ViraFEST sequenced TCRs after peptide-pool expansion of antigen-specific T cells.

The sequence came from a human donor in good health. The source material was CD4+ T cells from blood, cultured in vitro. The rearrangement links TRBV20-1 to TRBJ2-5; 8 bases match TRBD2. CDR3 amino acids: CSARAGVETQYF. The CDR3 DNA sequence: TGCAGTGCCCGAGCGGGGGTGGAGACCCAGTACTTC.